What follows are 20 T cell receptor beta chains derived from one specimen sequenced in a study of T cell repertoires in cytomegalovirus infection. TCRdb recomputed calls from the reads with MiXCR, one row per CDR3 protein. The sample shows approximately 490,000 distinct CDR3 sequences, approximately 10% of them seen only once. The material sequenced was PBMCs. These TCRs come from a human donor in good health (CMV status not recorded). Some clones in this sample may be carry-over from other donors' samples.

This clonotype was found many times. The rearrangement joins TRBV7-3 to TRBJ2-3; 12 positions agree with TRBD2. Trimming at V came to 5 bases and at J to 8 bases, leaving 5 bases not matched to a gene. The germline CDR1 and CDR2 sequences are SGHTA and FQGTGA. This CDR3 comprises 14 residues. Here the CDR3 DNA reads TGTGCCAGCAGCCTGACTAGCGGGAGAGTTACGCAGTATTTT. It codes for CASSLTSGRVTQYF.

At least ten counts were recorded for this clonotype. This chain uses TRBV28 with TRBJ2-4, with D perhaps given as TRBD1 or TRBD2 (5 bases each). Germline V lookup: CDR1 MDHEN, CDR2 SYDVKM. The CDR3 spans 16 residues. Trimming left V 2 bases short and J 8 bases short, with 19 bases between. This chain's CDR3 is CASSLPRGRVNDIQYF. The CDR3 DNA follows: TGTGCCAGCAGTTTACCCCGGGGCAGGGTAAACGACATTCAGTACTTC.

This clonotype has ten or more counts. The rearrangement links TRBV5-1 to TRBJ1-1; maybe TRBD1 (5 bases). Looked up from germline, CDR1 is SGHRS and CDR2 is YFSETQ. The ends were cut back, 4 bases at V and 6 bases at J, with 19 bases in the middle. There are 15 residues in the CDR3. The CDR3 reads CASSPSPGGSPEAFF. CDR3 coding DNA: TGCGCCAGCAGCCCAAGCCCCGGGGGTTCCCCTGAAGCTTTCTTT.

This clonotype was counted many times. This chain uses TRBV7-8 with TRBJ1-2; D possibly corresponds to TRBD1 (5 bases). V was clipped by 1 base and J by 9 bases, with 18 bases between them. Per the germline V gene, CDR1 is SGHVS and CDR2 is FQNEAQ. The CDR3 is made up of 15 amino acids. CDR3 nucleotides: TGTGCCAGCAGCTTAGTGGGCAGCGGGGGGTCGAGCTACACCTTC. Translating it yields CASSLVGSGGSSYTF.

At least ten counts were recorded for this clonotype. The rearrangement uses TRBV7-8 and TRBJ2-3, with 7 bases aligning to TRBD2. The length of the CDR3 is 17 residues. V dropped 3 bases and J dropped 1; count of bases not matched to a gene: 10. Germline V gene lookup returns CDR1 SGHVS and CDR2 FQNEAQ. The CDR3 nucleotides read TGTGCCAGCAGCTTCCGTGGCGGGGGTTCCCGCACAGATACGCAGTATTTT. Encoded protein: CASSFRGGGSRTDTQYF.

The chain is built from TRBV6-6 and TRBJ1-2; TRBD1 matches 8 bases. CDR1 is MNHNY and CDR2 is SVGAGI in the germline V gene (reference sequence). This CDR3 has 18 residues. J lost 3 bases, V lost 2 bases, and 14 bases had no gene match. CDR3 sequence reads: CASSYGQGALPQYYGYTF. In DNA form, the CDR3 reads TGTGCCAGCAGTTACGGGCAGGGGGCGCTTCCGCAATACTATGGCTACACCTTC.

This clonotype was counted only a few times. V and J are TRBV5-4 and TRBJ2-1; 12 bases align to TRBD2. CDR1 is SGHNT, CDR2 YYREEE, per germline (reference sequence). The CDR3 is 16 residues long. J lost 9 bases, V lost 4 bases, and 11 bases had no gene match. The CDR3 reads CASSLSLTSGRGEQFF. The CDR3 DNA sequence: TGTGCCAGCAGCCTCTCCTTGACTAGCGGGAGAGGTGAGCAGTTCTTC.

This clonotype was seen at least ten times. The chain links TRBV7-2 to TRBJ2-3; D is unresolved. Germline loops: CDR1 SGHTA, CDR2 FQGNSA. CDR3 length: 13 amino acids. The V gene lost 3 bases and the J gene lost 3 bases, with 7 bases spanning the gap. The CDR3 here is CASSFTQTDTQYF. Written as DNA, the CDR3 is TGTGCCAGCAGCTTTACTCAAACAGATACGCAGTATTTT.

This clonotype was observed many times. The chain carries TRBV12-3 or TRBV12-4 and TRBJ2-7; 12 bases are a match to TRBD2. Trimming took 5 bases from V and 3 from J; bases not matched to a gene: 5. CDR3 size: 15 residues. CDR3 bases: TGTGCCAGCAGTCCTAGCGGGGGGGCCTTCTACGAGCAGTACTTC. This sequence encodes CASSPSGGAFYEQYF.

This clonotype was detected ten times or more. The chain couples TRBV28 to TRBJ1-6, with D perhaps TRBD1 (6 bases). The CDR3 extends over 14 amino acids. The V end lost 9 bases, the J end lost 9 bases, and 18 bases lay between the germline ends. Per germline, CDR1 MDHEN and CDR2 SYDVKM. CDR3: CASWADSNLSPLHF. CDR3 nucleotides: TGTGCCAGTTGGGCGGACAGCAATCTTTCACCCCTCCACTTT.

This clonotype has only a few counts. The chain recombines TRBV7-9 with TRBJ1-1; the match to TRBD1 covers 8 bases. Trimming at V came to 5 bases and at J to 5 bases, leaving 10 bases not matched to a gene. Germline V gene sequence: CDR1 SEHNR, CDR2 FQNEAQ (reference sequence). The CDR3 has 15 residues. CDR3 nucleotide sequence: TGTGCCAGCAGCCCGATCGCAGGGGGCAGAACTGAAGCTTTCTTT. Translation: CASSPIAGGRTEAFF.

The sample holds a few counts of this clonotype. V is TRBV20-1 and J is TRBJ2-1; D perhaps matches TRBD2 (6 bases). This CDR3 has 15 amino acids. The germline V and J ends were trimmed by 5 bases and 7 bases, with 21 bases remaining between them. Germline lookup yields CDR1 DFQATT and CDR2 SNEGSKA (reference sequence). This chain's CDR3 is CSAPVALPGGNEQFF. CDR3 sequence (DNA): TGCAGTGCTCCTGTGGCACTACCCGGAGGGAATGAGCAGTTCTTC.

The V gene is TRBV6-5, the J gene TRBJ1-1, with unresolved D. Germline V CDR1 and CDR2: MNHEY, SVGAGI. V was trimmed by 10 bases and J by 1 base, leaving 13 bases between them. The CDR3 extends over 13 amino acids. DNA for the CDR3: TGTGCCACCTTGGGGAGTGGGAACACTGAAGCTTTCTTT. Its translation is CATLGSGNTEAFF.

This clonotype was detected many times. The chain is built from TRBV7-2 and TRBJ2-1; 10 bases are a match to TRBD1. Trimming cost V 1 base and J 0 bases; bases outside gene matches: 3. The CDR3 is made up of 17 amino acids. Germline CDR1 is SGHTA and CDR2 is FQGNSA. The CDR3: CASSLEGQGSSYNEQFF. DNA of the CDR3: TGTGCCAGCAGCTTAGAGGGACAGGGGAGCTCCTACAATGAGCAGTTCTTC.

This clonotype was counted at least ten times. CDR3 sequence reads: CATSPLGGQGYQPQHF. CDR3 bases: TGTGCCACCAGCCCCCTCGGGGGACAGGGGTATCAGCCCCAGCATTTT. The V gene is TRBV15, the J gene TRBJ1-5; TRBD1 matches at 10 bases. The CDR3 consists of 16 residues. V gave up 5 bases and J gave up 5 bases; unmatched junction bases: 9. CDR1 and CDR2 (germline): LNHNV, YYDKDF (reference sequence).

The sample holds many counts of this clonotype. The rearrangement joins TRBV27 to TRBJ2-7; D unresolved. Germline assignment: CDR1 MNHEY and CDR2 SMNVEV (reference sequence). The CDR3 runs to 15 residues. The V and J ends lost 2 bases and 3 bases respectively, with 14 bases between them. This CDR3 reads CASSLQPGPGYEQYF. The CDR3 nucleotides read TGTGCCAGCAGTTTACAGCCAGGACCAGGCTACGAGCAGTACTTC.

This clonotype was found a few times. This rearrangement joins TRBV6-5 to TRBJ2-1, with 10 bases lining up with TRBD2. J gave up 8 bases and V 0 bases, and 13 bases lay outside the gene matches. Per the germline V gene, CDR1 is MNHEY and CDR2 is SVGAGI. The CDR3 has 18 residues. The CDR3: CASSYSSSQRGGTDEQFF. The CDR3 coding sequence is TGTGCCAGCAGTTACTCGAGTTCCCAGCGGGGGGGCACAGATGAGCAGTTCTTC.

The V gene is TRBV9, the J gene TRBJ2-1, with no clear D. The CDR3 covers 16 residues. In germline, CDR1 is SGDLS, CDR2 YYNGEE. V dropped 4 bases and J dropped 8 bases, with 22 bases sitting between them. For the CDR3, the DNA is TGTGCCAGCAGCCCCAAAGCCACCCTTCCTACCCATGAGCAGTTCTTC. This gives the protein CASSPKATLPTHEQFF.

There are many counts of this clonotype. CDR3: CASSTRARGGYNEQFF. For the CDR3, the DNA is TGTGCCAGCAGCACCCGGGCTAGGGGAGGATACAATGAGCAGTTCTTC. This sequence joins TRBV7-8 and TRBJ2-1; possibly TRBD2 for D (6 bases). This CDR3 region has 16 residues. V gave up 5 bases and J gave up 4 bases, with 18 bases separating them. The germline CDR1 and CDR2 sequences are SGHVS and FQNEAQ. Looking up the rest from reference TRBV7-8 and TRBJ2-1 gives the full variable domain: GAGVSQSPRYKVAKRGQDVALRCDPISGHVSLFWYQQALGQGPEFLTYFQNEAQLDKSGLPSDRFFAERPEGSVSTLKIQRTQQEDSAVYLCASSTRARGGYNEQFFGPGTRLTVL.

CDR3 in DNA: TGTGCCAGCAGTTTACAGGCGGGAGTACGGGATCGGTTTCGGGAGGAGCAGTTCTTC. This sequence encodes CASSLQAGVRDRFREEQFF. The rearrangement links TRBV27 to TRBJ2-1; 7 bases match TRBD2. This CDR3 has 19 residues. The germline V gene has CDR1 MNHEY and CDR2 SMNVEV (reference sequence). J lost 10 bases, V lost 2 bases, and 23 bases had no gene match.